The clone carrying this TCR beta chain showed up just once. Clinical histories supplied by participants themselves formed the basis of cohort assignment. Two negative PCRs, clearance, or symptom resolution had been documented for recovered Cohort 3 donors. This specimen belongs to a study of blood T cell repertoires in COVID-19. Study background: Collection of acute and convalescent COVID-19 samples took place in the United States, Italy and Spain. Sample material is recorded as cDNA or gDNA derived from T cells, B-cell-depleted T cells, or PBMCs.

This CDR3 contains 15 residues. J lost 2 bases, V lost 1 base, and 5 bases had no gene match. Germline-derived CDR1 and CDR2 are MGHRA and YSYEKL. Assay: immunoSEQ multiplex PCR; the TCRdb copy retains only in-frame clones and omits some. This table has roughly 290,000 clones, approximately 83% appearing once. The sample taken for sequencing was PBMCs or T cells enriched from blood (not recorded which). The rearrangement joins TRBV4-1 to TRBJ2-7; TRBD1 matches 7 bases. The TCR comes from a woman younger than 45 who had recovered from COVID-19. In DNA, the CDR3 is TGCGCCAGCAGCCAAGGAGGGCAGGGGGCCTACGAGCAGTACTTC. Its translation: CASSQGGQGAYEQYF.